The entry below gives a single TCR beta chain sequence along with its context. The antigen remains unidentified. As TCR cDNA was made by 5'RACE template switching, a universal primer site and UMIs were added. TCRdb re-called the 5' RACE reads with MiXCR, one entry per CDR3 protein. This repertoire shows 620,000 or so distinct CDR3 sequences, roughly an eighth found once; its top ten account for about 15%. The CDR3 has 15 residues. Trimming shortened V by 7 bases and J by 1 base, and 17 bases separated the two germline ends. Germline-derived CDR1 and CDR2 are MDHEN and SYDVKM. This entry belongs to a study of T cells after yellow fever vaccination. At the level of the study: The fractions with low cell numbers were processed using SMART-Seq v4 Ultra Low Input. Overall study findings and caveats: After the booster, about 95% of CD4 and 88% of CD8 primary-response clones were re-detected. Any FACS-sorted repertoire could hold abundant clonotypes that contaminate it from the bulk population.

The sequences come from PBMCs, collected on the day of the yellow fever booster vaccination. The J gene is TRBJ2-7, the V gene TRBV28; tentatively, D is TRBD2 (6 bases). The sequence derives from a man younger than 45 who received the YFV17D yellow fever vaccine. The CDR3 sequence is CASIHGSGPSYEQYF. The CDR3 DNA sequence: TGTGCCAGCATCCATGGTAGCGGTCCTTCCTACGAGCAGTACTTC.